These 29 T cell receptor beta chains came from one sample sequenced in a study of cytotoxic CD8 clonotypes in ibrutinib-treated CLL. Clones were read by immunoSEQ multiplex PCR, and TCRdb kept only the in-frame ones, dropping some. The sample shows approximately 150,000 clones, more than 80% of them seen only once. Material: PBMCs, obtained after 24 months of ibrutinib treatment. Every receptor here comes from a human donor with chronic lymphocytic leukemia.

The J gene is TRBJ2-5, the V gene TRBV5-1; possibly TRBD1 for D (6 bases). V was pared by 4 bases and J by 2 bases, with 9 bases between. Germline CDR1 and CDR2: SGHRS and YFSETQ. The CDR3 contains 13 residues. The DNA of the CDR3 is TGCGCCAGCAGCCCCCAGGGGCAAGAGACCCAGTACTTC. Translating gives CASSPQGQETQYF.

This clone was observed once. The V gene is TRBV6-5, the J gene TRBJ1-5, with D unresolved. Trimming shortened V by 6 bases and J by 4 bases, and 13 bases separated the two germline ends. The germline V gene has CDR1 MNHEY and CDR2 SVGAGI. The CDR3 has 14 residues. This CDR3 reads CASRPRHYNQPQHF. CDR3 in DNA: TGTGCCAGCAGGCCGAGACATTATAATCAGCCCCAGCATTTT.

CDR3 protein: CASSPGQSSNQPQHF. The CDR3 region has the DNA TGTGCCAGCAGCCCAGGACAGTCTAGCAATCAGCCCCAGCATTTT. The chain couples TRBV5-8 to TRBJ1-5, with a weak D call TRBD1 (6 bases). The V and J ends lost 4 bases and 0 bases respectively, with 11 bases between them. This CDR3 is built from 15 residues. CDR1 is SGHTS, CDR2 YDEGEE, per germline. The complete variable domain, with remaining parts taken from reference TRBV5-8 and TRBJ1-5, reads EAGVTQSPTHLIKTRGQQATLRCSPISGHTSVYWYQQALGLGLQFLLWYDEGEERNRGNFPPRFSGRQFPNYSSELNVNALELEDSALYLCASSPGQSSNQPQHFGDGTRLSIL.

The gene calls are TRBV6-4 and TRBJ1-5; no firm D call. This CDR3 region has 13 residues. Trimming took 4 bases from V and 0 from J, leaving 4 bases between them. Per germline, CDR1 MRHNA and CDR2 SNTAGT. The CDR3 loop is CASSVDSNQPQHF. DNA for the CDR3: TGTGCCAGCAGTGTGGATAGCAATCAGCCCCAGCATTTT.

The V gene is TRBV28, the J gene TRBJ2-1; 9 bases align to TRBD1. There are 15 residues in the CDR3. Germline assignment: CDR1 MDHEN and CDR2 SYDVKM. V shed 3 bases, J shed 8 bases, and the junction held 8 bases outside the gene matches. This chain's CDR3 is CASSLAGQGWDEQFF. DNA of the CDR3: TGTGCCAGCAGTTTGGCAGGACAGGGGTGGGATGAGCAGTTCTTC.

V gene TRBV18 combines with J gene TRBJ1-2; D is possibly TRBD1 (5 bases). This CDR3 contains 20 residues. CDR1 is KGHSH, CDR2 LQKENI, per germline. V lost 6 bases to trimming and J lost 0 bases, with 29 bases between them. The CDR3 coding sequence is TGTGCCAGCTCCCCCCTGGAAATCTCGGGACGCTTGGCGGCTAACTATGGCTACACCTTC. Translating gives CASSPLEISGRLAANYGYTF.

The rearrangement uses TRBV28 and TRBJ1-2, with 9 positions matching TRBD1. The V and J ends lost 3 bases and 8 bases, in that order; junction bases with no gene match: 10. This CDR3 has 15 residues. CDR1 MDHEN and CDR2 SYDVKM come from the germline V gene. In nucleotides, the CDR3 is TGTGCCAGCAGTTTGGGTTTAAGGGACAGGGACGGCTACACCTTC. This gives the protein CASSLGLRDRDGYTF.

This clone occurred once. The rearrangement joins TRBV30 to TRBJ2-2; the match to TRBD1 covers 7 bases. The J segment lost 0 bases and the V segment lost 4 bases, leaving 8 bases of the junction unmatched. CDR1 and CDR2 (germline): GTSNPN, SVGIG (reference sequence). This CDR3 is 16 amino acids long. The CDR3 DNA reads TGTGCCTGGACACGAATCGACAGGGCGAACACCGGGGAGCTGTTTTTT. This codes for CAWTRIDRANTGELFF.

This chain uses TRBV18 with TRBJ1-1; D is undetermined. V dropped 4 bases and J dropped 2 bases, with 14 bases sitting between them. This CDR3 has 15 residues. The germline gives CDR1 KGHSH, CDR2 LQKENI. The CDR3 DNA reads TGTGCCAGCTCACATAACCCGTCCCGAAACACTGAAGCTTTCTTT. It codes for CASSHNPSRNTEAFF.

On this clone itself: This CDR3 is also generated by other DNA sequences in the sample. J is TRBJ2-6 and V is TRBV6-1; 9 nucleotides agree with TRBD1. CDR3 length: 15 residues. Per the germline V gene, CDR1 is MNHNS and CDR2 is SASEGT. The ends lost 9 bases at V and 0 bases at J; junction bases unmatched: 3. The CDR3 loop reads CARGQGRSGANVLTF. The CDR3 DNA reads TGTGCCAGGGGACAGGGCCGCTCTGGGGCCAACGTCCTGACTTTC.

The chain carries TRBV5-1 and TRBJ1-4; perhaps TRBD1 as D (5 bases). CDR3 length: 19 amino acids. Germline CDR1 and CDR2: SGHRS and YFSETQ. V lost 1 base, J lost 0 bases, and 19 bases lay in between. CDR3 sequence: CASSLTGTSGAATNEKLFF. The CDR3 nucleotides are TGCGCCAGCAGCTTGACCGGGACCTCGGGAGCTGCAACTAATGAAAAACTGTTTTTT. Drawing the rest from reference TRBV5-1 and TRBJ1-4, the complete variable domain is KAGVTQTPRYLIKTRGQQVTLSCSPISGHRSVSWYQQTPGQGLQFLFEYFSETQRNKGNFPGRFSGRQFSNSRSEMNVSTLELGDSALYLCASSLTGTSGAATNEKLFFGSGTQLSVL.

The table lists this clone with a few counts. This chain connects TRBV11-2 to TRBJ2-7, with D perhaps TRBD1 or TRBD2 (5 bases each). The length of the CDR3 is 13 residues. The germline V and J ends were trimmed by 5 bases and 11 bases, with 19 bases remaining between them. CDR1 is SGHAT and CDR2 is FQNNGV in the germline V gene. CDR3 protein: CASSQQEETRKYF. The CDR3 coding sequence is TGTGCCAGCAGCCAACAGGAGGAGACCCGAAAGTACTTC.

About this clone itself: Other DNA sequences in the same sample also yield this CDR3. The V call is TRBV5-6, the J call TRBJ1-2; D uncertain. The CDR3 totals 14 residues. Deletions cut 1 base from V and 4 bases from J, with 11 bases between. Germline CDR1 reads SGHDT; CDR2 reads YYEEEE. The CDR3 region has the DNA TGTGCCAGCAGCTTGCGGCCAGGCCTCTATGGCTACACCTTC. Translation: CASSLRPGLYGYTF.

The chain employs TRBV6-6 and TRBJ1-2; 9 positions match TRBD1. V shed 5 bases and J 4 bases; nucleotides not matched to a gene: 8. CDR3 size: 15 residues. In germline, CDR1 is MNHNY, CDR2 SVGAGI (reference sequence). CDR3 amino acids: CASSPGQGFAYGYTF. The CDR3 DNA follows: TGTGCCAGCAGTCCGGGACAGGGTTTTGCCTATGGCTACACCTTC.

The chain is built from TRBV10-3 and TRBJ2-7, with D tentatively TRBD2 (6 bases). The CDR3 loop spans 14 amino acids. The V gene's germline CDR1 is ENHRY and CDR2 SYGVKD. Trimming shortened V by 10 bases and J by 0 bases, and 16 bases separated the two germline ends. The CDR3 reads CATQRDSYSYEQYF. The CDR3 DNA is TGTGCCACACAGAGGGACTCCTACTCCTACGAGCAGTACTTC.

The V gene is TRBV19, the J gene TRBJ2-1; D unclear. The V end was cut by 5 bases, the J end by 7 bases, with 18 bases between. The germline CDR1 and CDR2 sequences are LNHDA and SQIVND (reference sequence). The CDR3 is 15 amino acids. The CDR3 region is CASSAYTPLGNEQFF. The CDR3 coding sequence is TGTGCCAGTAGTGCCTACACTCCTTTGGGGAATGAGCAGTTCTTC.

The V call is TRBV14, the J call TRBJ2-7; tentatively, D is TRBD1 (5 bases). Germline assignment: CDR1 SGHDN and CDR2 FVKESK. The CDR3 is 14 residues long. V was trimmed by 0 bases and J by 4 bases, leaving 10 bases between them. DNA of the CDR3: TGTGCCAGCAGCCAAGACTGGGGCAGGTACGAGCAGTACTTC. Translated: CASSQDWGRYEQYF.

J is TRBJ1-1 and V is TRBV18; the match to TRBD1 covers 10 bases. V lost 3 bases and J lost 0; bases outside the gene matches: 1. The CDR3 is 15 residues long. In germline, CDR1 is KGHSH, CDR2 LQKENI. CDR3 DNA: TGTGCCAGCTCACCCGGGACAGGGGTGAACACTGAAGCTTTCTTT. Its protein product is CASSPGTGVNTEAFF.

The chain links TRBV29-1 to TRBJ2-1, with D possibly matching TRBD1 (6 bases). Deletions cut 3 bases from V and 8 bases from J, with 11 bases between. Germline V gene lookup returns CDR1 SQVTM and CDR2 ANQGSEA. The CDR3 is made up of 12 amino acids. CDR3 in DNA: TGCAGCGTTGAGTACAGGGCCTATGAGCAGTTCTTC. Its translation is CSVEYRAYEQFF.

The genes are TRBV4-1 and TRBJ2-2; 9 bases fit TRBD2. Per the germline V gene, CDR1 is MGHRA and CDR2 is YSYEKL. The CDR3 contains 18 residues. V lost 0 bases and J lost 5; bases outside the gene matches: 10. CDR3: CASSQENLAGVWTGELFF. CDR3 bases: TGCGCCAGCAGCCAAGAAAACTTAGCGGGAGTATGGACCGGGGAGCTGTTTTTT.

This chain connects TRBV18 to TRBJ2-7, with TRBD1 matching over 8 bases. V was clipped by 3 bases and J by 4 bases; unmatched bases: 5. The CDR3 runs to 14 residues. Germline CDR1 is KGHSH and CDR2 is LQKENI. The CDR3 coding sequence is TGTGCCAGCTCACCGATGGACAGGGCTTACGAGCAGTACTTC. This encodes CASSPMDRAYEQYF.

The rearrangement uses TRBV2 and TRBJ1-5; D remains ambiguous. The V gene's germline CDR1 is SNHLY and CDR2 FYNNEI. The CDR3 covers 15 residues. V was trimmed by 8 bases and J by 0 bases, leaving 14 bases between them. The CDR3 region is CASSLQKNSNQPQHF. CDR3 sequence (DNA): TGTGCCAGCTCTTTACAGAAGAATAGCAATCAGCCCCAGCATTTT.

The J gene is TRBJ1-2, the V gene TRBV11-1; D is uncertain. The CDR3 covers 14 residues. V was pared by 1 base and J by 1 base, with 7 bases between. The germline V gene encodes CDR1 SGHAT and CDR2 FQDESV (reference sequence). CDR3 sequence reads: CASSLGPRNYGYTF. The CDR3 nucleotides read TGTGCCAGCAGCTTAGGGCCCCGTAACTATGGCTACACCTTC.

V usage is TRBV7-2 and J usage is TRBJ2-7; 9 bases line up with TRBD2. CDR1 SGHTA and CDR2 FQGNSA come from the germline V gene. V was clipped by 7 bases and J by 5 bases; unmatched bases: 6. The CDR3 is 13 residues long. Here the CDR3 DNA reads TGTGCCAGCATCAGACTAGCGGAGCACGAGCAGTACTTC. Amino acids: CASIRLAEHEQYF.

Of note for this clone: It may be a read error: a sequence one base away is much more abundant. The identical CDR3 is also encoded by other nucleotide sequences in the sample. This chain links TRBV11-1 with TRBJ1-2, with 8 nucleotides matching TRBD1. The germline gives CDR1 SGHAT, CDR2 FQDESV (reference sequence). The CDR3 runs 15 residues. The CDR3 reads CASSLRTGWNYGYTF. The CDR3 nucleotides read TGTGCTAGCAGCTTGAGGACAGGGTGGAACTATGGCTACACCTTC.

The chain employs TRBV7-2 and TRBJ2-1; TRBD2 aligns across 12 bases. Unmatched junction bases numbered 4, after V lost 1 base and J lost 0 bases. Per germline, CDR1 SGHTA and CDR2 FQGNSA. The CDR3 is made up of 18 amino acids. Here the CDR3 DNA reads TGTGCCAGCAGCTTAGTACTAGCGGGAGGAACCTCCTACAATGAGCAGTTCTTC. Translating gives CASSLVLAGGTSYNEQFF.

This clone appeared a few times. This rearrangement joins TRBV9 to TRBJ1-3; TRBD1 is a possible D gene (5 bases). V was pared by 4 bases and J by 4 bases, with 15 bases between. The germline V gene has CDR1 SGDLS and CDR2 YYNGEE. The length of the CDR3 is 15 residues. CDR3 in amino acids: CASSSMGLSGNTIYF. In nucleotides, the CDR3 is TGTGCCAGCAGCTCGATGGGGCTATCCGGAAACACCATATATTTT.

This chain joins TRBV11-2 and TRBJ2-3; no clear D. The length of the CDR3 is 16 residues. Germline V gives CDR1 SGHAT, CDR2 FQNNGV. The V end lost 1 base, the J end lost 2 bases, and 13 bases lay between the germline ends. The CDR3 coding sequence is TGTGCCAGCAGCTTAGTAGGGAACAGAGTCACAGATACGCAGTATTTT. Translating it yields CASSLVGNRVTDTQYF. Supplemented by reference TRBV11-2 and TRBJ2-3, the full variable domain reads EAGVAQSPRYKIIEKRQSVAFWCNPISGHATLYWYQQILGQGPKLLIQFQNNGVVDDSQLPKDRFSAERLKGVDSTLKIQPAKLEDSAVYLCASSLVGNRVTDTQYFGPGTRLTVL.

J is TRBJ2-3 and V is TRBV5-6; D is uncertain. CDR3 length: 13 residues. Trimming left V 9 bases short and J 3 bases short, with 14 bases between. Germline V CDR1 and CDR2: SGHDT, YYEEEE. CDR3 sequence: CANSLGPTDTQYF. In nucleotides, the CDR3 is TGTGCCAACTCCCTCGGGCCAACAGATACGCAGTATTTT. The full variable domain, completed using reference TRBV5-6 and TRBJ2-3, is DAGVTQSPTHLIKTRGQQVTLRCSPKSGHDTVSWYQQALGQGPQFIFQYYEEEERQRGNFPDRFSGHQFPNYSSELNVNALLLGDSALYLCANSLGPTDTQYFGPGTRLTVL.